The rows below give T cell receptor beta chains drawn from one sample of a study of human T cells and chemical hapten exposure. Via MiXCR, TCRdb re-called the RACE reads, giving one row per CDR3 protein. Counted here are a few hundred thousand distinct CDR3 sequences, 4.5% to 7% occurring once; the ten biggest clones make up roughly 8.2%. This specimen was whole blood, taken in connection with sensitization to the hapten diphenylcyclopropenone (DPC). The receptors come from a young woman with alopecia areata. Some clones in this sample may be carry-over from other donors' samples. Each CDR3 is given with its conserved first and last residue. A D gene is named only where the DNA matches it firmly. For some rows the clone size is stated as once, few or many, or as a class when expanded; others skip it.

V: TRBV6-5
J: TRBJ2-3
D: TRBD2
size: few
CDR3: CASSYDGLAGGTDTQYF
DNA: TGTGCCAGCAGTTACGACGGTCTAGCGGGGGGCACAGATACGCAGTATTTT

V: TRBV9
J: TRBJ2-1
D: TRBD1
size: few
CDR3: CASSAGQGRTEQFF
DNA: TGTGCCAGCAGCGCAGGACAGGGGAGGACTGAGCAGTTCTTC

V: TRBV4-1
J: TRBJ2-3
D: TRBD1
size: many
CDR3: CASSQQGQGAADTQYF
DNA: TGCGCCAGCAGCCAACAGGGACAGGGGGCTGCAGATACGCAGTATTTT

V: TRBV2
J: TRBJ2-5
D: TRBD1
size: once
CDR3: CAISGGRETQYF
DNA: TGTGCCATCTCAGGGGGTCGAGAGACCCAGTACTTC

V: TRBV24-1
J: TRBJ1-5
D: NA
size: few
CDR3: CATSDSTQPQHF
DNA: TGTGCCACCAGTGACTCAACTCAGCCCCAGCATTTT

V: TRBV10-1
J: TRBJ1-6
D: NA
size: NA
CDR3: CASSTKGPSGSPLHF
DNA: TGCGCCAGCAGTACCAAGGGACCTAGTGGGTCACCCCTCCACTTT

V: TRBV20-1
J: TRBJ1-1
D: NA
size: NA
CDR3: CSARDRSVNTEAFF
DNA: TGCAGTGCTAGAGATAGGTCAGTGAACACTGAAGCTTTCTTT

V: TRBV4-2
J: TRBJ2-3
D: NA
size: many
CDR3: CASSQGSELGTQYF
DNA: TGTGCCAGCAGCCAAGGTTCTGAGCTAGGTACGCAGTATTTT

V: TRBV20-1
J: TRBJ2-3
D: NA
size: few
CDR3: CSASDAFNTQYF
DNA: TGCAGTGCTAGCGATGCTTTCAATACGCAGTATTTT

V: TRBV28
J: TRBJ1-2
D: NA
size: many
CDR3: CASSSGTADGYTF
DNA: TGTGCCAGCAGTAGCGGGACTGCCGATGGCTACACCTTC

V: TRBV29-1
J: TRBJ2-1
D: NA
size: many
CDR3: CSAGRSSYNEQFF
DNA: TGCAGCGCCGGACGGAGCTCCTACAATGAGCAGTTCTTC

V: TRBV5-4
J: TRBJ1-6
D: NA
size: many
CDR3: CASSDRSYNSPLHF
DNA: TGTGCCAGCAGCGACAGGTCCTATAATTCACCCCTCCACTTT

V: TRBV12-3/TRBV12-4
J: TRBJ1-1
D: NA
size: NA
CDR3: CASKFRVVNTEAFF
DNA: TGTGCCAGCAAATTCCGGGTCGTGAACACTGAAGCTTTCTTT

V: TRBV7-2
J: TRBJ1-3
D: NA
size: many
CDR3: CASSIRSIGTSDTIYF
DNA: TGTGCCAGCAGCATTAGGAGTATTGGGACGTCCGACACCATATATTTT

V: TRBV29-1
J: TRBJ1-5
D: NA
size: few
CDR3: CSVVGGSNQPQHF
DNA: TGCAGCGTTGTGGGGGGCTCAAATCAGCCCCAGCATTTT

V: TRBV5-1
J: TRBJ1-1
D: NA
size: NA
CDR3: CASSLDRDYTEAFF
DNA: TGCGCCAGCAGCTTGGACAGGGATTACACTGAAGCTTTCTTT

V: TRBV9
J: TRBJ1-6
D: TRBD1
size: many
CDR3: CASSSTGGQGRIPLHF
DNA: TGTGCCAGCAGCTCTACAGGGGGACAGGGACGAATACCCCTCCACTTT

V: TRBV28
J: TRBJ2-7
D: NA
size: NA
CDR3: CASSFHGSARSSYEQYF
DNA: TGTGCCAGCAGTTTCCACGGGTCAGCCCGATCCTCCTACGAGCAGTACTTC

V: TRBV7-9
J: TRBJ1-2
D: NA
size: NA
CDR3: CASTPSGGDGYTF
DNA: TGTGCCAGCACCCCTTCGGGGGGAGATGGCTACACCTTC

V: TRBV5-5
J: TRBJ1-6
D: NA
size: many
CDR3: CASSLGTLGSPLHF
DNA: TGTGCCAGCAGCTTGGGGACCCTGGGTTCACCCCTCCACTTT

V: TRBV18
J: TRBJ1-5
D: NA
size: few
CDR3: CASSPTGGAWQPQHF
DNA: TGTGCCAGCTCACCGACGGGGGGGGCTTGGCAGCCCCAGCATTTT

V: TRBV29-1
J: TRBJ2-1
D: NA
size: few
CDR3: CSGRGGSYNEQFF
DNA: TGCAGCGGGAGGGGCGGCTCCTACAATGAGCAGTTCTTC

V: TRBV20-1
J: TRBJ2-3
D: NA
size: few
CDR3: CSARDRGSGTDTQYF
DNA: TGCAGTGCTAGAGACCGGGGATCTGGCACAGATACGCAGTATTTT

V: TRBV4-2
J: TRBJ1-2
D: NA
size: many
CDR3: CASSTKMNYGYTF
DNA: TGTGCCAGCAGCACCAAGATGAACTATGGCTACACCTTC

V: TRBV19
J: TRBJ2-2
D: NA
size: many
CDR3: CASKGVPGGTGELFF
DNA: TGTGCCAGTAAGGGGGTACCCGGCGGCACCGGGGAGCTGTTTTTT